The clone carrying this TCR beta chain was recorded at least ten times. The antigen remains undetermined. This specimen comes from a study of CD8 T cells in ankylosing spondylitis. Germline lookup yields CDR1 LGHNA and CDR2 YSLEER. The CDR3 is 14 residues long. V was shortened by 6 bases and J by 2 bases, with 10 bases between the two germline ends. Findings and caveats of the study: In ankylosing spondylitis blood, a motif of roughly eight highly homologous TCR beta variants appeared characteristic.

TCR beta libraries were made by quantitative 5'-RACE with molecular barcodes. Using its own MiXCR run on the 5' RACE reads, TCRdb lists one record per CDR3 protein. This table holds approximately 100,000 distinct CDR3 sequences, roughly 8.3% found once. The sample comprised blood, either unsorted or a sorted T cell fraction (not recorded which). This receptor was identified in a male donor with ankylosing spondylitis or in good health (not recorded which). The rearrangement uses TRBV4-3 and TRBJ2-2; D is unclear. For the CDR3, the DNA is TGCGCCAGCAGGGCAGTGGATAACACCGGGGAGCTGTTTTTT. This sequence encodes CASRAVDNTGELFF.